This paragraph reports one T cell receptor (beta chain). The antigen is not known. The data derive from a study of T cell responses to AZD1222 COVID-19 vaccine. Findings and limits, study-wide: Recipients of two AZD1222 doses showed rising Spike-specific TCR breadth and depth. The number of AZD1222 recipients seropositive at baseline was only five to seven. Donors were mostly white British, more females; clonal diversity possibly underestimated.

Method: immunoSEQ multiplex PCR; TCRdb's copy keeps in-frame clones and lacks some. Of approximately 150,000 clones listed, around 90% are singletons. CDR1 is SGHDT, CDR2 YYEEEE, per germline. Trimming removed 4 bases from V and 0 bases from J; junction bases left unmatched: 5. The CDR3 is made up of 15 amino acids. The input for sequencing was peripheral blood, taken 28 days after the second AZD1222 dose. The chain employs TRBV5-6 and TRBJ1-1; 8 bases map to TRBD1. This sequence originates from an adult who received the AZD1222 COVID-19 vaccine. The CDR3 is CASSTRGPMNTEAFF. In nucleotides, the CDR3 is TGTGCCAGCAGCACCAGGGGGCCCATGAACACTGAAGCTTTCTTT.